A selection of T cell receptor beta chains follows, all from one sample in a study of cytomegalovirus exposure and HLA in healthy donors. Method: immunoSEQ multiplex PCR; TCRdb's copy keeps in-frame clones and lacks some. The sample includes roughly 140,000 clones, 84% seen only once; the top ten take 2% to 3%. Sequencing was carried out using PBMCs. The receptor set was obtained from a boy aged 2 to 9 in good health and CMV-seronegative. CDR3s include the opening cysteine and the closing phenylalanine or tryptophan. Fields, in order: V gene, J gene, CDR3 protein.

v_gene: TRBV7-9
j_gene: TRBJ1-2
CDR3aa: CSSSPFLGGYTF

v_gene: TRBV7-2
j_gene: TRBJ2-1
CDR3aa: CASSLITGSGEQFF

v_gene: TRBV10-3
j_gene: TRBJ2-1
CDR3aa: CATKGDRKDEQFF

v_gene: TRBV11-2
j_gene: TRBJ2-3
CDR3aa: CASSLAGGSSSTDTQYF

v_gene: TRBV4-2
j_gene: TRBJ2-1
CDR3aa: CASSQRTSGAYNEQFF

v_gene: TRBV6-5
j_gene: TRBJ2-7
CDR3aa: CASSYQGTGYEQYF

v_gene: TRBV9
j_gene: TRBJ1-1
CDR3aa: CASSAPDRGGTEAFF

v_gene: TRBV4-1
j_gene: TRBJ2-1
CDR3aa: CASSARGMKGADEQFF

v_gene: TRBV9
j_gene: TRBJ2-1
CDR3aa: CASSVVESSYNEQFF

v_gene: TRBV18
j_gene: TRBJ1-3
CDR3aa: CASSPDRYSGNTIYF

v_gene: TRBV5-1
j_gene: TRBJ2-1
CDR3aa: CASSPGLRPGYNEQFF

v_gene: TRBV6-5
j_gene: TRBJ2-4
CDR3aa: CASSRGDLAKNIQYF

v_gene: TRBV7-7
j_gene: TRBJ2-5
CDR3aa: CASSLGGRGETQYF

v_gene: TRBV25-1
j_gene: TRBJ1-1
CDR3aa: CASSDDDKGRRTEAFF

v_gene: TRBV28
j_gene: TRBJ1-3
CDR3aa: CASSPGVGYGTIYF

v_gene: TRBV18
j_gene: TRBJ1-5
CDR3aa: CASSRQGVRSNQPQHF

v_gene: TRBV9
j_gene: TRBJ1-1
CDR3aa: CASSVERGDKLNTEAFF

v_gene: TRBV6-5
j_gene: TRBJ1-1
CDR3aa: CASSPTGVYTEAFF

v_gene: TRBV29-1
j_gene: TRBJ1-1
CDR3aa: CSVEVQSEAFF

v_gene: TRBV18
j_gene: TRBJ2-7
CDR3aa: CASSPGAGDGYEQYF

v_gene: TRBV6-1
j_gene: TRBJ2-5
CDR3aa: CASSELSGQQETQYF

v_gene: TRBV13
j_gene: TRBJ1-6
CDR3aa: CASSSGQDNSPLHF

v_gene: TRBV7-3
j_gene: TRBJ2-3
CDR3aa: CASSLAGHADTQYF

v_gene: TRBV2
j_gene: TRBJ2-7
CDR3aa: CATTTTPGLVGEQYF

v_gene: TRBV5-1
j_gene: TRBJ2-7
CDR3aa: CASRGNVVLAGGATYEQYF

v_gene: TRBV30
j_gene: TRBJ1-1
CDR3aa: CAWSTWTEAFF

v_gene: TRBV29-1
j_gene: TRBJ1-5
CDR3aa: CSVVTGTSKINQPQHF

v_gene: TRBV29-1
j_gene: TRBJ2-6
CDR3aa: CSVLGQVSMAGANVLTF

v_gene: TRBV9
j_gene: TRBJ2-7
CDR3aa: CASSPGTVPYEQYF

v_gene: TRBV5-4
j_gene: TRBJ2-1
CDR3aa: CASRTLGQAALDEQFF

v_gene: TRBV7-2
j_gene: TRBJ2-5
CDR3aa: CASSLGAGQETQYF

v_gene: TRBV18
j_gene: TRBJ2-2
CDR3aa: CASSPYPTGLAGELFF

v_gene: TRBV19
j_gene: TRBJ1-5
CDR3aa: CASREERTVVNQPQHF